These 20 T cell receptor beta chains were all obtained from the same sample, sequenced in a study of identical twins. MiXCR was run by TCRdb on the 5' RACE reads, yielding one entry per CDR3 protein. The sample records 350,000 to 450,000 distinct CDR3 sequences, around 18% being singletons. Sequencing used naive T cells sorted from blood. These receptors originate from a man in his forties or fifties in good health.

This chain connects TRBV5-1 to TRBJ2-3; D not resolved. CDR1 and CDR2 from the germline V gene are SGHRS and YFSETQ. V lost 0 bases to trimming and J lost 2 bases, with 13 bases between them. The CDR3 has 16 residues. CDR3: CASSLDVQQVTDTQYF. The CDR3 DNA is TGCGCCAGCAGCTTGGATGTACAACAAGTCACAGATACGCAGTATTTT.

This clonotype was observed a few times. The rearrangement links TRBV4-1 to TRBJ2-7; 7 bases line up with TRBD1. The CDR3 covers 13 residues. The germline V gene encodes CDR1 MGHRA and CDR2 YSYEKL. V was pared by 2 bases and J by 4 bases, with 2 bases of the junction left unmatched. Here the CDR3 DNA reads TGCGCCAGCAGCCAACAGGGGGATTACGAGCAGTACTTC. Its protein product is CASSQQGDYEQYF.

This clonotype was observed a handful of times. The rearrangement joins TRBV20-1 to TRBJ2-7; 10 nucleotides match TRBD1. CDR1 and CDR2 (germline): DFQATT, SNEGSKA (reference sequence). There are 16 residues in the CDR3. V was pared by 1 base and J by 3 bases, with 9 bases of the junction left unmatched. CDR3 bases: TGCAGTGCTAGAGTACTATTCGACAGGGGGCTCTACGAGCAGTACTTC. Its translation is CSARVLFDRGLYEQYF.

This CDR3 reads CASSISLAGRETQYF. DNA for the CDR3: TGTGCCAGTAGTATTTCACTAGCGGGAAGAGAGACCCAGTACTTC. This chain uses TRBV19 with TRBJ2-5; 10 positions match TRBD2. The V and J ends lost 3 bases and 4 bases, in that order; junction bases with no gene match: 5. The CDR3 contains 15 residues. The V gene's germline CDR1 is LNHDA and CDR2 SQIVND (reference sequence).

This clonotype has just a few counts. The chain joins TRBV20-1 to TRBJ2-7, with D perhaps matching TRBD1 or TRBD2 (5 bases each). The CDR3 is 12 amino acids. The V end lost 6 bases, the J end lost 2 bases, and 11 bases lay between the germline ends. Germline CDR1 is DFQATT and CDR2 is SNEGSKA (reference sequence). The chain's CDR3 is CSAWDVAYEQYF. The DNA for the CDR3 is TGCAGTGCGTGGGACGTAGCCTACGAGCAGTACTTC.

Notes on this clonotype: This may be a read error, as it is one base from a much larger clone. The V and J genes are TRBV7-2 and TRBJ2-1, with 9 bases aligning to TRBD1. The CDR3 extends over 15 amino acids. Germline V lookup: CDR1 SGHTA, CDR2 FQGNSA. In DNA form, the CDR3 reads TGTGCCAGCAGCTGGGCCGGGACAGGGTACAATGACCAGTTCTTC. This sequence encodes CASSWAGTGYNDQFF.

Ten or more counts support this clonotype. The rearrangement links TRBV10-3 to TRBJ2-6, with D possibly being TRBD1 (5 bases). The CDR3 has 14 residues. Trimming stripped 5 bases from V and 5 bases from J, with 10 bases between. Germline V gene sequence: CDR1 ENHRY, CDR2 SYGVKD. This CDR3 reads CAISPQGRANVLTF. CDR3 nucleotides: TGTGCCATCAGTCCTCAGGGAAGGGCCAACGTCCTGACTTTC.

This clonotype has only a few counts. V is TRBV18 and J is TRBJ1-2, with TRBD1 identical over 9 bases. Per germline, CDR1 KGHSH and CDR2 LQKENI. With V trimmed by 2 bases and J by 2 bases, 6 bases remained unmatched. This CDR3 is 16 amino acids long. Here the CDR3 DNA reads TGTGCCAGCTCACCATTTGGGACAGGGAGCAACTATGGCTACACCTTC. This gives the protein CASSPFGTGSNYGYTF.

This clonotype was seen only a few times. CDR3 protein: CASSIGTGSRDRALWSTEAFF. As DNA, the CDR3 is TGTGCCAGTAGTATAGGCACCGGGAGCCGGGACAGGGCTTTATGGTCGACTGAAGCTTTCTTT. The gene calls are TRBV19 and TRBJ1-1, with TRBD1 identical over 9 bases. The germline gives CDR1 LNHDA, CDR2 SQIVND (reference sequence). Trimming took 1 base from V and 5 from J; bases not matched to a gene: 23. CDR3 size: 21 residues. Filled out from reference TRBV19 and TRBJ1-1, the complete variable domain reads DGGITQSPKYLFRKEGQNVTLSCEQNLNHDAMYWYRQDPGQGLRLIYYSQIVNDFQKGDIAEGYSVSREKKESFPLTVTSAQKNPTAFYLCASSIGTGSRDRALWSTEAFFGQGTRLTVV.

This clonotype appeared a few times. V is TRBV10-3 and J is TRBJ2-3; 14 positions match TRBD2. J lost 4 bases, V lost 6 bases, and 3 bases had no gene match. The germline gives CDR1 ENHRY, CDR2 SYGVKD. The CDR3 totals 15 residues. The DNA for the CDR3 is TGTGCCATCAGGGCGACTAGCGGGGGGGCAGATACGCAGTATTTT. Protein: CAIRATSGGADTQYF.

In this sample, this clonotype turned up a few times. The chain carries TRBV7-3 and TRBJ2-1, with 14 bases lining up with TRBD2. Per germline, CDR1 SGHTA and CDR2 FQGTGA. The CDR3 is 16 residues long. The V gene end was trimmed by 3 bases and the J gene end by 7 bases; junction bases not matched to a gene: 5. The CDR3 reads CASSFLTSGRVNEQFF. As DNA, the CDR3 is TGTGCCAGCAGCTTTTTGACTAGCGGGAGGGTGAATGAGCAGTTCTTC.

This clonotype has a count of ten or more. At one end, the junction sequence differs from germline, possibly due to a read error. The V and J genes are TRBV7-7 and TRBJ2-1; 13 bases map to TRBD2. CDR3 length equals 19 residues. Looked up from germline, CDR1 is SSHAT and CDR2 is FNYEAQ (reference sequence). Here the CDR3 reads CASSPLLAGGPKSYNEQFF. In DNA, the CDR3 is TGTGCTAGCAGCCCACTACTAGCGGGGGGGCCGAAGTCCTACAATGAGCAGTTCTTC.

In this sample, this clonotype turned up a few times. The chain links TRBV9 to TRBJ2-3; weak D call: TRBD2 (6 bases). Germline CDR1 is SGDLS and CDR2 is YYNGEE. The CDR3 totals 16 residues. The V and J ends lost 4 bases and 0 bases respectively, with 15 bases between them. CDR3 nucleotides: TGTGCCAGCAGCACAACCCCGGGACTTAGCACAGATACGCAGTATTTT. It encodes CASSTTPGLSTDTQYF.

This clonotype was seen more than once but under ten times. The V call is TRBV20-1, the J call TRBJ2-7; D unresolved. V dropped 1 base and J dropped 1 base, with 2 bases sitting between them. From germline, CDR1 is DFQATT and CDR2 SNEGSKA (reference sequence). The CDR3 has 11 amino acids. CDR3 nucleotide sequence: TGCAGTGCTAGAGTTTCCTACGAGCAGTACTTC. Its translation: CSARVSYEQYF.

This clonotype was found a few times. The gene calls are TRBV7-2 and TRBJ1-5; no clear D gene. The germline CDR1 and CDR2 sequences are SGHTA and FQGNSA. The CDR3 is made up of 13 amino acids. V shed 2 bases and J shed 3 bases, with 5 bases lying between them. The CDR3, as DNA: TGTGCCAGCAGCTTAATCTACAATCAGCCCCAGCATTTT. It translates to CASSLIYNQPQHF.

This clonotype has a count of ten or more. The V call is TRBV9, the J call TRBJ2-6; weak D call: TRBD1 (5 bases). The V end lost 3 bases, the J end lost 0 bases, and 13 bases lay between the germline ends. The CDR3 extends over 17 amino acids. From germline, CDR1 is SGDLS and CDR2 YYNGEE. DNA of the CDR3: TGTGCCAGCAGCGCCCATGACAGCCACTCTGGGGCCAACGTCCTGACTTTC. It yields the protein CASSAHDSHSGANVLTF.

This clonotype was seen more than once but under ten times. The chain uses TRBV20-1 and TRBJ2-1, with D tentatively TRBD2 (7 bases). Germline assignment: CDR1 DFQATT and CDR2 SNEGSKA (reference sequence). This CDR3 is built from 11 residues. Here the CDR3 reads CSGGLGNEQFF. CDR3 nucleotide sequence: TGCAGCGGGGGGCTTGGCAATGAGCAGTTCTTC.

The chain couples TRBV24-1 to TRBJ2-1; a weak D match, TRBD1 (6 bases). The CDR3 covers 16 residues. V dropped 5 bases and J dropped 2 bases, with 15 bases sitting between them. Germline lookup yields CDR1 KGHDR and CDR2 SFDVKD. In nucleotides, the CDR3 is TGTGCCACCAGTGGTTACCAGGGGATAACCTACAATGAGCAGTTCTTC. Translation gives CATSGYQGITYNEQFF.

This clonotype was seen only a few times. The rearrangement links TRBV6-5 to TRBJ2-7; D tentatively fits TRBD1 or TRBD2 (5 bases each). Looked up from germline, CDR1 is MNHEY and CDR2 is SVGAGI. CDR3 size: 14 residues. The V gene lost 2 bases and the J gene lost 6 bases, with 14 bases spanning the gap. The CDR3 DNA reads TGTGCCAGCAGTTACCCGGGACCGCGAAGCGAGCAGTACTTC. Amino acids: CASSYPGPRSEQYF.

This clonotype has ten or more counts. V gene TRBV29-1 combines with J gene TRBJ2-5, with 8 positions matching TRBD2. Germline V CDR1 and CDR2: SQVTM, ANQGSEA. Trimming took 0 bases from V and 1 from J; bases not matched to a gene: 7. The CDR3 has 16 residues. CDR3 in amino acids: CSVEDRGGGVQETQYF. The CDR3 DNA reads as TGCAGCGTTGAAGATCGGGGGGGAGGCGTCCAAGAGACCCAGTACTTC. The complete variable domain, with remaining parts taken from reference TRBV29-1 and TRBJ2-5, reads SAVISQKPSRDICQRGTSLTIQCQVDSQVTMMFWYRQQPGQSLTLIATANQGSEATYESGFVIDKFPISRPNLTFSTLTVSNMSPEDSSIYLCSVEDRGGGVQETQYFGPGTRLLVL.